The next 19 T cell receptor beta chains were all read from a single sample in a study of cytomegalovirus exposure and HLA in healthy donors. 60 Vbeta and 13 Jbeta primers were used in PCR. Sequencing was performed with immunoSEQ multiplex PCR; in TCRdb, only in-frame clones are kept and a portion is missing. The repertoire holds about 95,000 clones, with 65% to 80% as singletons. Sequencing input: PBMCs. These TCRs come from a woman in her forties or fifties in good health and CMV-seropositive.

V is TRBV4-1 and J is TRBJ2-7; TRBD1 agrees at 7 bases. Germline CDR1 and CDR2: MGHRA and YSYEKL. CDR3 length equals 15 residues. Unmatched junction bases numbered 2, after V lost 0 bases and J lost 0 bases. The CDR3 DNA is TGCGCCAGCAGCCAAGATCGGGACAGCTCCTACGAGCAGTACTTC. Its translation: CASSQDRDSSYEQYF.

The chain links TRBV6-6 to TRBJ2-3, with D perhaps TRBD2 (5 bases). Trimming left V 6 bases short and J 2 bases short, with 15 bases between. The CDR3 loop spans 15 amino acids. CDR1 is MNHNY, CDR2 SVGAGI, per germline (reference sequence). In nucleotides, the CDR3 is TGTGCCAGCAGGATTTCCGGGAACCCCACAGATACGCAGTATTTT. It is translated as CASRISGNPTDTQYF.

This chain uses TRBV13 with TRBJ2-3; 8 nucleotides match TRBD1. V lost 1 base, J lost 7 bases, and 10 bases stayed unmatched. The CDR3 runs to 16 residues. CDR1 is PRHDT, CDR2 FYEKMQ, per germline (reference sequence). CDR3 in amino acids: CASSLAGGQVGNTQYF. The CDR3, as DNA: TGTGCCAGCAGCTTAGCCGGGGGACAGGTAGGAAATACGCAGTATTTT.

The chain carries TRBV5-1 and TRBJ2-2; TRBD2 is a possible D gene (6 bases). This CDR3 has 14 amino acids. Germline CDR1 is SGHRS and CDR2 is YFSETQ. With 6 bases removed from V and 6 bases from J, the gap between germline ends came to 15 bases. CDR3 loop: CASKEGWVSGELFF. The CDR3 bases are TGCGCCAGCAAGGAGGGGTGGGTCTCCGGGGAGCTGTTTTTT.

The V and J genes are TRBV7-9 and TRBJ1-1, with no clear D. The CDR3 loop spans 14 amino acids. CDR1 is SEHNR, CDR2 FQNEAQ, per germline (reference sequence). Trimming stripped 5 bases from V and 7 bases from J, with 17 bases between. The DNA of the CDR3 is TGTGCCAGCAGCGCGTCGAGTCAGAGCGGTGAAGCTTTCTTT. Translated, it gives CASSASSQSGEAFF.

The chain recombines TRBV7-9 with TRBJ1-1; D possibly corresponds to TRBD1 (6 bases). The germline gives CDR1 SEHNR, CDR2 FQNEAQ (reference sequence). Between the trimmed V and J ends, which lost 6 bases and 1 base, there was a span of 12 bases. The length of the CDR3 is 14 residues. The CDR3 bases are TGTGCCAGCAGGTCCGCGACAGGGAACACTGAAGCTTTCTTT. Amino acids: CASRSATGNTEAFF.

This clone has more than one count but fewer than ten. The chain couples TRBV2 to TRBJ2-7; TRBD2 aligns across 8 bases. This CDR3 contains 19 residues. J was trimmed by 1 base and V by 6 bases; bases with no gene match: 20. From germline, CDR1 is SNHLY and CDR2 FYNNEI. The CDR3 loop reads CASRGPARSGSIQSYEQYF. The CDR3 bases are TGTGCCAGCAGGGGCCCGGCGAGGAGCGGGAGTATTCAATCCTACGAGCAGTACTTC. Drawing the rest from reference TRBV2 and TRBJ2-7, the complete variable domain is EPEVTQTPSHQVTQMGQEVILRCVPISNHLYFYWYRQILGQKVEFLVSFYNNEISEKSEIFDDQFSVERPDGSNFTLKIRSTKLEDSAMYFCASRGPARSGSIQSYEQYFGPGTRLTVT.

The V call is TRBV6-4, the J call TRBJ2-2; no definite D call. V lost 6 bases, J lost 5 bases, and 10 bases lay in between. This CDR3 region has 13 residues. Per the germline V gene, CDR1 is MRHNA and CDR2 is SNTAGT. As DNA, the CDR3 is TGTGCCAGCAGCCAGGCTGGTACCGGGGAGCTGTTTTTT. This codes for CASSQAGTGELFF.

The gene calls are TRBV9 and TRBJ1-3, with 7 nucleotides matching TRBD1. The CDR3 length is 15 residues. Per the germline V gene, CDR1 is SGDLS and CDR2 is YYNGEE. With V trimmed by 4 bases and J by 3 bases, 7 bases remained unmatched. CDR3 region: CASSPYRGSGNTIYF. Written as DNA, the CDR3 is TGTGCCAGCAGCCCCTACAGGGGAAGTGGAAACACCATATATTTT.

The chain employs TRBV18 and TRBJ2-1; 12 bases agree with TRBD2. This CDR3 region has 15 residues. Germline CDR1 is KGHSH and CDR2 is LQKENI. The trim removed 6 bases at V and 5 bases at J, leaving 5 bases unmatched. The CDR3 DNA reads as TGTGCCAGCTCCCTTAGGACTAGCGGGAACAATGAGCAGTTCTTC. Its translation is CASSLRTSGNNEQFF.

The chain combines TRBV2 with TRBJ1-2; 7 bases fit TRBD1. The CDR3 runs 15 residues. The trim removed 6 bases at V and 5 bases at J, leaving 12 bases unmatched. Germline V gives CDR1 SNHLY, CDR2 FYNNEI. CDR3 in DNA: TGTGCCAGCAGCGGTAGGACAGGAGGTAATTATGGCTACACCTTC. This translates into CASSGRTGGNYGYTF.

The sample holds a few counts of this clone. The CDR3 DNA reads TGCGCCAGCAGCGAGGACAGAAGGAATACTGAAGCTTTCTTT. Translating it yields CASSEDRRNTEAFF. The chain is built from TRBV5-1 and TRBJ1-1; D is possibly TRBD1 (6 bases). The CDR3 extends over 14 amino acids. V was cut by 4 bases and J by 5 bases, with 15 bases left in between. The germline gives CDR1 SGHRS, CDR2 YFSETQ.

Remarks on this clone: An end of the junction differs from the germline gene, which may be a read error. The V call is TRBV7-9, the J call TRBJ2-1; 9 bases align to TRBD2. The CDR3 has 16 residues. Per the germline V gene, CDR1 is SEHNR and CDR2 is FQNEAQ (reference sequence). CDR3 protein: CASSQREAPLKNEQLF. CDR3 DNA sequence: TGTGCCAGCAGTCAGCGGGAGGCTCCCCTTAAGAATGAGCAGCTCTTC.

The chain is built from TRBV4-1 and TRBJ1-1; 7 bases match TRBD1. V lost 4 bases to trimming and J lost 11 bases; unmatched junction nucleotides: 19. Germline V gives CDR1 MGHRA, CDR2 YSYEKL. The CDR3 totals 16 residues. CDR3 residues: CASSREGGAEVNAAFF. The CDR3 DNA is TGCGCCAGCAGCCGAGAAGGGGGCGCCGAGGTTAATGCGGCTTTCTTT.

This sequence joins TRBV28 and TRBJ1-5, with TRBD1 as a possible D gene (5 bases). The CDR3 sequence is 15 residues long. The germline V gene has CDR1 MDHEN and CDR2 SYDVKM. Deletions cut 4 bases from V and 3 bases from J, with 13 bases between. The CDR3 coding sequence is TGTGCCAGCAGTTCCACTACAGGTTCCAATCAGCCCCAGCATTTT. As protein: CASSSTTGSNQPQHF.

The chain joins TRBV2 to TRBJ1-4; D call uncertain. CDR3 length: 14 amino acids. Germline values: CDR1 SNHLY, CDR2 FYNNEI. DNA for the CDR3: TGTGTTAGCAAGCAGAAGACGGCATACGAAAAACTGTTTTTT. It specifies CVSKQKTAYEKLFF.

In DNA form, the CDR3 reads TGTGCCAGCAGCATCAACAGGGGTGGCTACACCTTC. Its translation: CASSINRGGYTF. The chain uses TRBV11-2 and TRBJ1-2; TRBD1 agrees at 7 bases. CDR1 and CDR2 from the germline V gene are SGHAT and FQNNGV. Germline trimming cut 5 bases from V and 7 bases from J; bases unmatched to any gene: 4. The CDR3 spans 12 residues.

The J gene is TRBJ2-3, the V gene TRBV6-1, with D unresolved. Germline V gene lookup returns CDR1 MNHNS and CDR2 SASEGT. The V and J ends lost 5 bases and 10 bases respectively, with 10 bases between them. The CDR3 is made up of 11 amino acids. CDR3 DNA sequence: TGTGCCAGCAGTTTCCCCTTCCCGCAGTATTTT. This sequence encodes CASSFPFPQYF.

The V call is TRBV7-3, the J call TRBJ2-5; D perhaps matches TRBD2 (5 bases). In germline, CDR1 is SGHTA, CDR2 FQGTGA. The CDR3 is made up of 15 amino acids. V shed 1 base and J shed 1 base, with 10 bases lying between them. The CDR3 bases are TGTGCCAGCAGCTTAAATCCGGGAACCCAAGAGACCCAGTACTTC. It translates to CASSLNPGTQETQYF.